Described below is a single T cell receptor (beta chain) sequence and its context. Its antigen is unidentified. Researchers ran immunoSEQ v3.0 at survey level. The table came from immunoSEQ multiplex PCR; TCRdb's copy has only in-frame clones and leaves some out. Among 42,000 or so clones, approximately 85% were seen once, and the ten largest hold approximately 5.3%. This specimen comes from a study of long-term antiretroviral therapy in people with HIV. Study-level information: It was about a decade after the earliest samples that the 2015 immediate-ART recommendation appeared.

V lost 4 bases and J lost 5; bases outside the gene matches: 6. The CDR3 length is 14 residues. CDR1 and CDR2 from the germline V gene are GTSNPN and SVGIG (reference sequence). Points from the study as a whole: Post-ART samples showed increased diversity that remained below transplant donor control levels. Repertoires with HIV possessed tighter CDR3 length spans than those of controls.

Treatment locations for all participants with HIV were in the United States. The TCR sequence derives from a woman between 50 and 59 years old with HIV. The chain combines TRBV30 with TRBJ2-1; 9 bases line up with TRBD2. The input for sequencing was unsorted PBMCs, taken 3.1 years after starting antiretroviral therapy. The CDR3 bases are TGTGCCTGGATCTTAGCGGGGGTTCACAATGAGCAGTTCTTC. Its translation: CAWILAGVHNEQFF.